These T cell receptor beta chains were read from a single sample in a study of somatic mutations in cytotoxic T cells in rheumatoid arthritis. Clones were read by immunoSEQ multiplex PCR, and TCRdb kept only the in-frame ones, dropping some. The sample records roughly 14,000 clones, roughly 73% being singletons. The source material was CD8+ T cells sorted from blood. These receptors were collected from an adult with rheumatoid arthritis. CDR3s include the opening cysteine and the closing phenylalanine or tryptophan. D genes are given only for firm matches. Only some rows state a clone size, as once, few, many or a class for expanded clones.

CDR3 | DNA | size | D | J | V
CASSLGHDAQHF | TGTGCCAGCAGCTTAGGACACGACGCCCAGCATTTT | NA | NA | TRBJ1-5 | TRBV7-9
CAISESVSGGNNEQFF | TGTGCCATCAGTGAGTCGGTTAGCGGGGGAAACAATGAGCAGTTCTTC | few | TRBD2 | TRBJ2-1 | TRBV10-3
CASSSGGGLRNEQFF | TGCGCCAGCAGCTCGGGCGGTGGTCTGAGAAATGAGCAGTTCTTC | NA | NA | TRBJ2-1 | TRBV4-1
CASSFISGTTNSPLHF | TGTGCCAGCAGTTTTATTTCGGGGACCACTAATTCACCCCTCCACTTT | NA | NA | TRBJ1-6 | TRBV27
CASSPRGAGVNTGELFF | TGTGCCAGCAGCCCGCGGGGAGCGGGAGTGAACACCGGGGAGCTGTTTTTT | NA | TRBD2 | TRBJ2-2 | TRBV7-9
CASSQDKGAQPQHF | TGTGCCAGCAGCCAGGATAAGGGGGCTCAGCCCCAGCATTTT | NA | TRBD1 | TRBJ1-5 | TRBV4-2
CASSEHLRQGGSNEQFF | TGTGCCAGCAGTGAACATTTACGGCAGGGAGGGTCGAATGAGCAGTTCTTC | medium-sized | TRBD2 | TRBJ2-1 | TRBV6-1
CASSFRAGGTDTQYF | TGTGCCAGCAGTTTTCGAGCGGGGGGCACAGATACGCAGTATTTT | NA | TRBD2 | TRBJ2-3 | TRBV27
CASSQGSNTEAFF | TGTGCCAGCAGCCAAGGGAGTAACACTGAAGCTTTCTTT | NA | NA | TRBJ1-1 | TRBV4-2
CASSIGTLKTGELFF | TGTGCCAGTAGTATAGGGACTCTCAAAACCGGGGAGCTGTTTTTT | medium-sized | NA | TRBJ2-2 | TRBV19
CAAGPRDSNTGELFF | TGTGCCGCGGGGCCAAGGGACAGTAACACCGGGGAGCTGTTTTTT | few | NA | TRBJ2-2 | TRBV10-3
CASSSGTANTGELFF | TGTGCCAGCAGTTCCGGGACAGCGAACACCGGGGAGCTGTTTTTT | NA | TRBD1 | TRBJ2-2 | TRBV28
CASRPGQGYNEQFF | TGTGCCAGCAGACCGGGACAGGGGTACAATGAGCAGTTCTTC | NA | TRBD1 | TRBJ2-1 | TRBV6-5
CASSHQGVASPLHF | TGTGCCAGTAGTCATCAAGGGGTGGCCTCACCCCTCCACTTT | NA | NA | TRBJ1-6 | TRBV19
CASSVGSRALQTQYF | TGTGCCAGCAGCGTAGGGAGCAGGGCTCTGCAGACCCAGTACTTC | NA | NA | TRBJ2-5 | TRBV9
CASSPSSQIHSYEQYF | TGCGCCAGCAGCCCGTCTTCGCAAATCCATTCTTACGAGCAGTACTTC | medium-sized | NA | TRBJ2-7 | TRBV4-1
CSVFRVGTEAFF | TGCAGCGTTTTCAGGGTTGGGACTGAAGCTTTCTTT | NA | NA | TRBJ1-1 | TRBV29-1
CASSQGNTGELFF | TGTGCCAGCAGTCAAGGGAACACCGGGGAGCTGTTTTTT | NA | NA | TRBJ2-2 | TRBV6-5
CATSPSRGWTDTQYF | TGTGCCACCAGCCCCAGCCGGGGGTGGACAGATACGCAGTATTTT | NA | NA | TRBJ2-3 | TRBV15
CASNPGEGFRIGYTF | TGTGCCAGCAACCCCGGAGAGGGGTTCCGGATCGGCTACACCTTC | NA | NA | TRBJ1-2 | TRBV28
CASSLGQTQYF | TGTGCCAGCAGCTTAGGTCAAACGCAGTATTTT | NA | NA | TRBJ2-3 | TRBV7-8
CASSRNTPDSQVGTQYF | TGTGCCAGCAGCCGAAATACCCCGGACAGTCAAGTCGGGACCCAGTACTTC | NA | NA | TRBJ2-5 | TRBV7-8
CASSGTDEKLFF | TGTGCCAGCAGCGGGACAGACGAAAAACTGTTTTTT | NA | TRBD1 | TRBJ1-4 | TRBV5-4
CASSEAWGTEAFF | TGTGCCAGCAGTGAAGCTTGGGGAACTGAAGCTTTCTTT | once | NA | TRBJ1-1 | TRBV2
CASSDTQKHSPLHF | TGTGCCAGCAGTGACACTCAAAAACACTCACCCCTCCACTTT | NA | NA | TRBJ1-6 | TRBV2
CASSYSVTTEAFF | TGTGCCAGCAGTTACTCGGTAACCACTGAAGCTTTCTTT | NA | NA | TRBJ1-1 | TRBV6-5
CASSLGRGLQETQYF | TGCGCCAGCAGCTTGGGGAGGGGATTACAAGAGACCCAGTACTTC | once | NA | TRBJ2-5 | TRBV5-1
CASSFISQGGSDTQYF | TGTGCCAGCAGCTTCATCTCCCAAGGTGGGTCAGATACGCAGTATTTT | NA | NA | TRBJ2-3 | TRBV7-6
CASGYGTAKNIQYF | TGTGCCAGCGGATACGGGACAGCCAAAAACATTCAGTACTTC | NA | NA | TRBJ2-4 | TRBV7-8
CASSSLGGWNEQFF | TGTGCCAGCAGCTCCCTCGGGGGGTGGAATGAGCAGTTCTTC | NA | TRBD2 | TRBJ2-1 | TRBV7-9
CASSLGDYGYTF | TGTGCCAGCAGTCTGGGGGACTATGGCTACACCTTC | NA | NA | TRBJ1-2 | TRBV25-1
CASSARLASLWETQYF | TGTGCCAGCAGCGCCAGACTAGCGAGCCTTTGGGAGACCCAGTACTTC | NA | TRBD2 | TRBJ2-5 | TRBV11-2
CASSPGGNTEAFF | TGTGCCAGCAGCCCAGGGGGGAACACTGAAGCTTTCTTT | NA | TRBD1 | TRBJ1-1 | TRBV9
CASRDVDRYNQPQHF | TGTGCCAGCAGGGATGTGGACAGATACAATCAGCCCCAGCATTTT | NA | NA | TRBJ1-5 | TRBV28
CASSQDGIPIAGLTRETQYF | TGTGCCAGCAGCCAAGATGGGATCCCTATAGCGGGTCTGACCAGAGAGACCCAGTACTTC | NA | TRBD2 | TRBJ2-5 | TRBV4-2
CASRPERSYNEQFF | TGTGCCAGCAGGCCAGAGAGGTCCTACAATGAGCAGTTCTTC | NA | NA | TRBJ2-1 | TRBV2
CASGRDRGDQPQHF | TGTGCCAGCGGCCGGGACAGGGGGGATCAGCCCCAGCATTTT | NA | TRBD1 | TRBJ1-5 | TRBV6-1
CASSFRTGASQETQYF | TGTGCCAGCAGCTTCAGGACCGGGGCGTCCCAAGAGACCCAGTACTTC | NA | NA | TRBJ2-5 | TRBV5-5
CASSEWTGVTGELFF | TGTGCCAGCAGTGAATGGACAGGGGTTACCGGGGAGCTGTTTTTT | NA | TRBD1 | TRBJ2-2 | TRBV6-1
CASNSLAEQYF | TGTGCCAGCAATTCTTTGGCCGAGCAGTACTTC | NA | NA | TRBJ2-7 | TRBV6-6
CASSNIDTSGDTGELFF | TGCGCCAGCAGCAACATCGACACCTCCGGGGACACCGGGGAGCTGTTTTTT | few | NA | TRBJ2-2 | TRBV5-1
CSVEDGPYEVQYF | TGCAGCGTGGAGGACGGCCCCTACGAGGTGCAGTACTTC | large | NA | TRBJ2-7 | TRBV29-1
CASVHPPGGGYSNQPQHF | TGTGCTAGTGTTCACCCCCCCGGTGGGGGGTATAGCAATCAGCCCCAGCATTTT | NA | NA | TRBJ1-5 | TRBV12-5
CASSIGQGPPDTQYF | TGTGCCAGCAGTATCGGACAGGGTCCCCCAGATACGCAGTATTTT | NA | TRBD1 | TRBJ2-3 | TRBV6-4
CASSRTSGGPLAQYF | TGTGCCAGCAGTCGGACTAGCGGGGGCCCTTTAGCGCAGTATTTT | NA | TRBD2 | TRBJ2-3 | TRBV2
CASSPGFEPQHF | TGTGCCAGCAGCCCGGGCTTTGAGCCCCAGCATTTT | few | NA | TRBJ1-5 | TRBV5-8
CASSVDQQRGTNTEAFF | TGTGCCAGCAGCGTAGACCAACAGAGGGGGACGAACACTGAAGCTTTCTTT | NA | NA | TRBJ1-1 | TRBV9
CASSYVYSSNQPQHF | TGTGCCAGCAGTTACGTGTACAGTAGCAATCAGCCCCAGCATTTT | NA | NA | TRBJ1-5 | TRBV2
CASSMILGQVEAFF | TGTGCCAGCAGCATGATTTTGGGGCAGGTTGAAGCTTTCTTT | NA | NA | TRBJ1-1 | TRBV5-6
CASSLADEQYF | TGTGCCAGCAGCTTGGCCGACGAGCAGTACTTC | NA | NA | TRBJ2-7 | TRBV5-6